The present entry profiles one TCR beta chain with its context. The antigen is not known. The germline CDR1 and CDR2 sequences are GTSNPN and SVGIG (reference sequence). Trimming at V came to 7 bases and at J to 5 bases, leaving 10 bases not matched to a gene. The CDR3 has 14 residues. The sample is drawn from a study of cytomegalovirus exposure and HLA in healthy donors. Clones were read by immunoSEQ multiplex PCR, and TCRdb kept only the in-frame ones, dropping some. Altogether 150,000 to 200,000 clones are present, around 88% being singletons, with the ten largest covering around 1.6%. Study-wide points: In the 120 validation repertoires, about 94% of cluster scores exceeded 0, per a later analysis. The classifier, whose performance was assessed in both the original and validation cohorts, reportedly diagnosed cytomegalovirus status with high specificity and sensitivity. Across donors, most TCRs were seen rarely, yet some public ones were widespread.

The sequenced sample was PBMCs. The V and J genes are TRBV30 and TRBJ1-4, with TRBD1 matching over 7 bases. The clonotype comes from a young woman in good health and CMV-seronegative. CDR3 sequence: CASTGALLNEKLFF. The CDR3 bases are TGTGCCTCCACAGGGGCCCTTTTAAATGAAAAACTGTTTTTT.